This TCR beta chain originates from a study of CD8 T cells in Susac syndrome. Points on this clonotype: Its antigen is unknown.

TEMRA cells were FACS-enriched and CD8+ and CD4+ T cells negatively isolated. V lost 2 bases and J 2 bases, leaving 15 bases between the germline ends. This CDR3 is 16 amino acids long. The authors reverse transcribed about 0.5 to 1 ug RNA with random hexamers. The immunoSEQ assay covered 54 Vbeta and 13 Jbeta segments for CDR3. TCRdb re-called the immunoSEQ multiplex PCR reads through MiXCR, storing one row per CDR3 protein. The sample records approximately 150,000 distinct CDR3 sequences, over 85% being singletons. Whole-study findings and limits: The authors acknowledged that the study's TCR sequencing and HLA analysis involved relatively few individuals.

The gene calls are TRBV12-3 or TRBV12-4 and TRBJ1-2; D perhaps matches TRBD1 (5 bases). Sequenced material: CD4+ T cells from PBMCs. The clonotype was recovered from a human donor in good health. The CDR3 coding sequence is TGTGCCAGCAGTTTAAGGGCAGGGCGCGAAAACTATGGCTACACCTTC. Protein sequence: CASSLRAGRENYGYTF.